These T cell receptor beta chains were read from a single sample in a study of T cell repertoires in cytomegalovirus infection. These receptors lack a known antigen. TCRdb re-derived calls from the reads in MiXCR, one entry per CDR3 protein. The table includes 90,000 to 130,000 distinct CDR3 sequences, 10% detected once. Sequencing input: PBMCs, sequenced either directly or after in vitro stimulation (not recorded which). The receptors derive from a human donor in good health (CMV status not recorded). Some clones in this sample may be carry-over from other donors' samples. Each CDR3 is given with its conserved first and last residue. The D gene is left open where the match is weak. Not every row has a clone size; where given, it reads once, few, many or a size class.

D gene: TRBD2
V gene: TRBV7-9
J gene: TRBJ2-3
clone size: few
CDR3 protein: CASSTTSEDTQYF
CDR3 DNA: TGTGCCAGCAGCACCACTAGCGAAGATACGCAGTATTTT

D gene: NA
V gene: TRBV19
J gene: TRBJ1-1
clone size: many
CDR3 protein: CASIPPPGRSKGHTEAFF
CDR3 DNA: TGTGCCAGTATCCCACCGCCGGGACGGAGCAAAGGGCACACTGAAGCTTTCTTT

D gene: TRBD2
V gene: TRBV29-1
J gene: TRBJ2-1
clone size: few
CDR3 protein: CSVAPGLAPRSYNEQFF
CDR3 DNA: TGCAGCGTTGCCCCGGGACTAGCACCCCGCTCCTACAATGAGCAGTTCTTC

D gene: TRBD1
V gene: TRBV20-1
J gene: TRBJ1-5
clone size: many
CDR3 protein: CSANGGQLNQPQHF
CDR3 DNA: TGCAGTGCTAATGGGGGACAGCTCAATCAGCCCCAGCATTTT

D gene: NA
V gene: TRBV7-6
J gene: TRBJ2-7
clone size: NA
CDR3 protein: CASSSPGTEQYF
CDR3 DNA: TGTGCCAGCAGCTCCCCGGGAACCGAGCAGTACTTC

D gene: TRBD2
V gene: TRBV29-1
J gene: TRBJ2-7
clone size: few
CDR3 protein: CSVGWLAGNEQYF
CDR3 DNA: TGCAGCGTTGGGTGGCTAGCGGGCAACGAGCAGTACTTC

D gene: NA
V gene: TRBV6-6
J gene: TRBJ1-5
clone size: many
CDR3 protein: CASLGQGNQPQHF
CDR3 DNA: TGTGCCAGCCTCGGACAAGGCAATCAGCCCCAGCATTTT

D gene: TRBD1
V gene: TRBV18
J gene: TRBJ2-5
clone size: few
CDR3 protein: CASSPRPGTGGGETQYF
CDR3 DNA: TGTGCCAGCTCACCTAGGCCCGGGACAGGAGGCGGGGAGACCCAGTACTTC

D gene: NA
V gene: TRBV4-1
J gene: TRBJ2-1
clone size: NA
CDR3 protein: CASTQRQLDPLKKFF
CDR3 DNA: TGCGCCAGCACCCAGCGGCAACTTGATCCCCTCAAGAAGTTCTTC

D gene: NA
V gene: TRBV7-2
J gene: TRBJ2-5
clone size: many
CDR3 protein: CASGGLGGETQYF
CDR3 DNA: TGTGCCAGCGGCGGACTGGGCGGAGAGACCCAGTACTTC